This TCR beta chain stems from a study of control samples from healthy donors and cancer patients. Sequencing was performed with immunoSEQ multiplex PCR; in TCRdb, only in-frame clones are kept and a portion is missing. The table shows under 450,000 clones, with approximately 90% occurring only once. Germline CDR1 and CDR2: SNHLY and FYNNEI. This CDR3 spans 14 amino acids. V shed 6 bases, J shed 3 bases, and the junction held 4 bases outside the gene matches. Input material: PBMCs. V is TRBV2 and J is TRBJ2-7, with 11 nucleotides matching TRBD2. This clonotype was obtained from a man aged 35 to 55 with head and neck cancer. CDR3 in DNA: TGTGCCAGCAGCGCCGGGACTAGCGGCTACGAGCAGTACTTC. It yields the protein CASSAGTSGYEQYF.